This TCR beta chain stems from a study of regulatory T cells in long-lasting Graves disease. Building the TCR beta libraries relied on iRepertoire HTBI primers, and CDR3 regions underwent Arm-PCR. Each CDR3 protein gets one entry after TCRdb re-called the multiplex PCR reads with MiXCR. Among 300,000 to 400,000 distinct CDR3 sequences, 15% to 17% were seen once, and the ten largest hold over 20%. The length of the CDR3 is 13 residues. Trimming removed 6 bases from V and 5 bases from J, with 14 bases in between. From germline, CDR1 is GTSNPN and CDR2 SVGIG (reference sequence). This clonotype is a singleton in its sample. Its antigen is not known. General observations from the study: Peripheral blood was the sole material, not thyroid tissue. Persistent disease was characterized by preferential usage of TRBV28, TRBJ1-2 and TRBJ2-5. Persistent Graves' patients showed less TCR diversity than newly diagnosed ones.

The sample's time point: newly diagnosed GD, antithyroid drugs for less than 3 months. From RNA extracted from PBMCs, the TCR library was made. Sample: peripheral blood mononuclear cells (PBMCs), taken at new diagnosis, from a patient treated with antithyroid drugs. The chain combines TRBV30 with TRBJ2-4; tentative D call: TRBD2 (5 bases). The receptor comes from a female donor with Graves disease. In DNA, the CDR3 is TGTGCCTGCGGCGGGCAGGATGAAAACATTCAGTACTTC. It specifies CACGGQDENIQYF.